Each of the 18 T cell receptor beta chains below was sequenced from the same sample in a study of cytomegalovirus exposure and HLA in healthy donors. PCR employed 60 Vbeta and 13 Jbeta primers. Repertoires were generated with immunoSEQ multiplex PCR, while TCRdb's copy carries only in-frame clones and drops some. Here the sample spans 150,000 to 200,000 clones, roughly 86% being singletons. Sequences were obtained from PBMCs. These receptor sequences come from a young woman in good health and CMV-seronegative.

J is TRBJ1-6 and V is TRBV19; the D gene is possibly TRBD1 (5 bases). V lost 1 base to trimming and J lost 2 bases, with 12 bases between them. The CDR3 has 17 residues. Germline values: CDR1 LNHDA, CDR2 SQIVND (reference sequence). DNA for the CDR3: TGTGCCAGTAGTATAGGGGGCGGAAGAACCTATAATTCACCCCTCCACTTT. Translating it yields CASSIGGGRTYNSPLHF.

This clone was observed a handful of times. The V call is TRBV10-3, the J call TRBJ2-7, with D perhaps TRBD1 (6 bases). The CDR3 covers 12 residues. The germline V and J ends were trimmed by 10 bases and 3 bases, with 13 bases remaining between them. Germline CDR1 ENHRY, CDR2 SYGVKD. CDR3 in amino acids: CATSRDNYEQYF. CDR3 sequence (DNA): TGTGCCACCTCCCGGGACAACTACGAGCAGTACTTC.

The CDR3 coding sequence is TGTGCCAGCAGTGACTCGGGAGGGGATAATTCACCCCTCCACTTT. It translates to CASSDSGGDNSPLHF. V and J are TRBV6-4 and TRBJ1-6; TRBD1 might be the D (5 bases). The CDR3 has 15 residues. Germline loops: CDR1 MRHNA, CDR2 SNTAGT. Trimming pared 0 bases from V and 5 bases from J, leaving 8 bases between.

The chain links TRBV19 to TRBJ2-3, with TRBD1 matching over 10 bases. Germline V CDR1 and CDR2: LNHDA, SQIVND (reference sequence). Trimming cost V 5 bases and J 5 bases; bases outside gene matches: 16. The CDR3 sequence is 18 residues long. CDR3 DNA: TGTGCCAGTAGTCCCCTGTTTTCGACAGGGGGCCGATTAGATACGCAGTATTTT. Translated: CASSPLFSTGGRLDTQYF.

Of note for this clone: Sequence at one end of the junction differs from germline and may be a read error. The chain recombines TRBV6-1 with TRBJ1-2, with no clear D. The CDR3 has 13 amino acids. Per germline, CDR1 MNHNS and CDR2 SASEGT. The CDR3 sequence: CASSEGRHYGYTF. The CDR3 region has the DNA TGTGCCAGCAGCGAAGGGAGACACTATGGCTACACCTTC.

V and J are TRBV6-1 and TRBJ2-7; tentatively, D is TRBD2 (5 bases). Germline CDR1 reads MNHNS; CDR2 reads SASEGT. Trimming removed 8 bases from V and 2 bases from J, with 19 bases in between. The CDR3 spans 15 residues. The CDR3 here is CASHREGGIAYEQYF. The CDR3 bases are TGTGCCAGCCACCGAGAGGGCGGCATCGCCTACGAGCAGTACTTC.

This chain uses TRBV28 with TRBJ2-7, with TRBD1 as a possible D gene (6 bases). Trimming stripped 5 bases from V and 2 bases from J, with 16 bases between. This CDR3 is 15 amino acids long. In germline, CDR1 is MDHEN, CDR2 SYDVKM. This CDR3 is CASSRTGTSTYEQYF. DNA for the CDR3: TGTGCCAGCAGTCGGACCGGGACATCAACCTACGAGCAGTACTTC.

The chain combines TRBV7-9 with TRBJ1-2; D is perhaps TRBD1 (5 bases). The length of the CDR3 is 15 residues. Trimming removed 2 bases from V and 0 bases from J, with 10 bases in between. Germline V gene data show CDR1 as SEHNR and CDR2 as FQNEAQ (reference sequence). The CDR3 DNA reads TGTGCCAGCAGCTTATCAGACAGACCTAACTATGGCTACACCTTC. The encoded protein is CASSLSDRPNYGYTF.

As concerns this clone: At one end the junction does not follow the germline gene, possibly because of a read error. This chain joins TRBV27 and TRBJ2-7; 9 bases align to TRBD2. The germline V gene has CDR1 MNHEY and CDR2 SMNVEV (reference sequence). This CDR3 has 15 residues. CDR3 loop: CAGSFAAGGTYEQYF. The DNA of the CDR3 is TGTGCCGGCAGTTTTGCAGCGGGGGGAACCTACGAGCAGTACTTC.

This chain uses TRBV20-1 with TRBJ2-7, with D tentatively TRBD1 (6 bases). V was shortened by 5 bases and J by 6 bases, with 11 bases between the two germline ends. The CDR3 is made up of 11 amino acids. The germline gives CDR1 DFQATT, CDR2 SNEGSKA (reference sequence). CDR3 bases: TGCAGTGCTCCTAGGGGGTCCGAGCAGTACTTC. It codes for CSAPRGSEQYF.

V usage is TRBV28 and J usage is TRBJ2-6; TRBD1 might be the D (6 bases). The CDR3 is 20 residues long. Germline CDR1 reads MDHEN; CDR2 reads SYDVKM. V lost 6 bases to trimming and J lost 0 bases, with 24 bases between them. CDR3 nucleotides: TGTGCCAGCAGCGTCGGTCTGGGCAGGGGACCTCGCTCTGGGGCCAACGTCCTGACTTTC. Translated, it gives CASSVGLGRGPRSGANVLTF.

This sequence joins TRBV10-3 and TRBJ1-5; 9 bases agree with TRBD1. This CDR3 contains 14 residues. Germline loops: CDR1 ENHRY, CDR2 SYGVKD. J lost 5 bases, V lost 2 bases, and 1 base had no gene match. CDR3 DNA: TGTGCCATCAGTGAGAGGGACAGGGATCAGCCCCAGCATTTT. Translating it yields CAISERDRDQPQHF.

The chain joins TRBV18 to TRBJ1-6; no reliable D call. This CDR3 has 15 residues. Germline-derived CDR1 and CDR2 are KGHSH and LQKENI. V was shortened by 5 bases and J by 7 bases, with 15 bases between the two germline ends. CDR3 amino acids: CASSAGEGTNSPLHF. CDR3 nucleotide sequence: TGTGCCAGCTCAGCCGGAGAGGGTACGAATTCACCCCTCCACTTT.

This sequence joins TRBV7-9 and TRBJ1-1; unclear D gene. Germline assignment: CDR1 SEHNR and CDR2 FQNEAQ (reference sequence). V dropped 3 bases and J dropped 4 bases, with 6 bases sitting between them. The CDR3 length is 12 residues. For the CDR3, the DNA is TGTGCCAGCAGCTTCAGTGGCACTGAAGCTTTCTTT. This gives the protein CASSFSGTEAFF.

The rearrangement links TRBV6-1 to TRBJ2-5; TRBD2 matches at 8 bases. Per germline, CDR1 MNHNS and CDR2 SASEGT. This CDR3 is 19 amino acids long. The ends lost 2 bases at V and 5 bases at J; junction bases unmatched: 19. The DNA of the CDR3 is TGTGCCAGCAGTGAATTCCGAGGGCGGACGCTTAGCGGGACGGAGACCCAGTACTTC. Its translation is CASSEFRGRTLSGTETQYF.

The V call is TRBV5-8, the J call TRBJ2-5; D call uncertain. The CDR3 sequence is 13 residues long. CDR1 is SGHTS, CDR2 YDEGEE, per germline. Trimming cost V 1 base and J 4 bases, with 8 bases left between them. For the CDR3, the DNA is TGTGCCAGCAGCTTGCAGTCAAGAGAGACCCAGTACTTC. Translated, it gives CASSLQSRETQYF. The full variable domain, completed using reference TRBV5-8 and TRBJ2-5, is EAGVTQSPTHLIKTRGQQATLRCSPISGHTSVYWYQQALGLGLQFLLWYDEGEERNRGNFPPRFSGRQFPNYSSELNVNALELEDSALYLCASSLQSRETQYFGPGTRLLVL.

The chain joins TRBV18 to TRBJ2-7, with D unresolved. Germline loops: CDR1 KGHSH, CDR2 LQKENI. The CDR3 spans 13 residues. V was clipped by 0 bases and J by 3 bases, with 6 bases between them. CDR3 protein: CASSPPHGYEQYF. CDR3 DNA sequence: TGTGCCAGCTCACCACCCCACGGCTACGAGCAGTACTTC.

This clone was detected only once. The chain couples TRBV11-2 to TRBJ2-7; D not certain. Germline-derived CDR1 and CDR2 are SGHAT and FQNNGV. Trimming left V 0 bases short and J 3 bases short, with 9 bases between. The CDR3 contains 14 residues. CDR3 sequence: CASSLDRSGYEQYF. Written as DNA, the CDR3 is TGTGCCAGCAGCTTAGATAGGTCAGGCTACGAGCAGTACTTC.